This TCR beta chain was found in a study of cytomegalovirus exposure and HLA in healthy donors. General study points: In a later analysis, a genetic analysis reported fewer productive-TCR N-insertions in an Asian-associated ancestry cluster than the cohort average.

Primers for the PCR totalled 60 Vbeta and 13 Jbeta. Method: immunoSEQ multiplex PCR; TCRdb's copy keeps in-frame clones and lacks some. The table records under 200,000 clones, 84% of them present only once. For this clone: Antigen specificity is unknown.

The V and J ends lost 2 bases and 8 bases respectively, with 6 bases between them. Germline V CDR1 and CDR2: LGHNT, FRNRAP. The CDR3 consists of 11 residues. The specimen sequenced was PBMCs. The TCR comes from a man aged 50-59 years in good health and CMV-seropositive. V usage is TRBV12-5 and J usage is TRBJ1-2; D call uncertain. The CDR3 bases are TGTGCTAGTGGTTTGAACTCAGGCTACACCTTC. As protein: CASGLNSGYTF.